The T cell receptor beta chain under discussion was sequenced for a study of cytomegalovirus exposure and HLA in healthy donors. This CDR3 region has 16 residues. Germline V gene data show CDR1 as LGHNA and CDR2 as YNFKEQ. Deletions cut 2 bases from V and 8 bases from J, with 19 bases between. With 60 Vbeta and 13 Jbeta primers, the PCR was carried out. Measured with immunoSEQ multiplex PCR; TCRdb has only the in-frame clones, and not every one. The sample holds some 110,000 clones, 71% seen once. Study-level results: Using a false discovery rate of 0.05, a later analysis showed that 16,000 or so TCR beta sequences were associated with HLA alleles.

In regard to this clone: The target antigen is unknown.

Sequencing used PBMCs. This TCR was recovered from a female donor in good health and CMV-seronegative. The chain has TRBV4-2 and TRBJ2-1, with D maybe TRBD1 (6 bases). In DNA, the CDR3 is TGTGCCAGCAGCCAATATCGCTCACAGGGTACCGATGAGCAGTTCTTC. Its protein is CASSQYRSQGTDEQFF.